This note documents a single TCR beta chain sequence. Its specificity is not known. CD8 cells regarded as naive lacked CD45RO, were positively chosen for CCR7, and omitted terminally differentiated effector memory CD45RA+ cells. TCRdb's table, derived via immunoSEQ multiplex PCR, lists solely in-frame clones and lacks some. The sample holds about 2,100,000 clones; about 92% are singletons and the top ten take more than 1.5%. The source of the sample is a study of shared clonotypes between healthy human individuals. Study-level findings and limits: Memory subsets generally showed lower estimated richness than naive subsets.

Source material: naive CD8+ T cells from PBMCs. The sequence came from a man aged 18 to 30 in good health. Some clones in this sample may be carry-over from other donors' samples.

This CDR3 reads CASSEALKEGADTEAFF. CDR3 nucleotides: TGTGCCAGCAGTGAAGCGCTTAAAGAGGGGGCCGACACTGAAGCTTTCTTT. The gene calls are TRBV2 and TRBJ1-1; 7 bases match TRBD1. From germline, CDR1 is SNHLY and CDR2 FYNNEI. This CDR3 spans 17 amino acids. Trimming at V came to 0 bases and at J to 3 bases, leaving 10 bases not matched to a gene. Full variable domain (remainder filled in from reference TRBV2 and TRBJ1-1): EPEVTQTPSHQVTQMGQEVILRCVPISNHLYFYWYRQILGQKVEFLVSFYNNEISEKSEIFDDQFSVERPDGSNFTLKIRSTKLEDSAMYFCASSEALKEGADTEAFFGQGTRLTVV.